This T cell receptor (beta chain) was documented in a study of control samples from healthy donors and cancer patients. The CDR3 is 15 residues long. V was shortened by 6 bases and J by 1 base, with 13 bases between the two germline ends. Germline lookup yields CDR1 KGHDR and CDR2 SFDVKD. This clone showed up just once. The data were produced by immunoSEQ multiplex PCR, yet TCRdb's version contains in-frame clones alone and is incomplete. The data contain about 220,000 clones, roughly 94% of them seen just once; the ten biggest clones take up 1.5%. The clonotype was recovered from a middle-aged man in good health. The sample comprised blood. This chain uses TRBV24-1 with TRBJ2-3; weak D call: TRBD1 (5 bases). The CDR3 spells CATSFGRAGTDTQYF. The CDR3 DNA is TGTGCCACCAGTTTCGGCAGGGCGGGCACAGATACGCAGTATTTT.